A selection of T cell receptor beta chains follows, all from one sample in a study of blood T cells in healthy people across ages. TCRdb independently ran MiXCR on the 5' RACE reads; one entry per CDR3 protein. The sample lists about 1,500,000 distinct CDR3 sequences, under 30% seen once, with more than 6% in the top ten. The source material was blood. These receptor sequences come from a woman in her 30s in good health. The CDR3 runs from the conserved cysteine through the conserved F or W. Fields, in order: clone size, J gene, V gene, D gene, CDR3 DNA, CDR3 protein. A D gene is named only where the DNA matches it firmly. Not every row has a clone size; where given, it reads once, few, many or a size class.

size: -; J: TRBJ2-5; V: TRBV20-1; D: TRBD1; DNA: TGCAGTGCTAGAGTGGGACAGGGAAAACTAGAGACCCAGTACTTC; CDR3: CSARVGQGKLETQYF
size: many; J: TRBJ2-7; V: TRBV10-2; D: -; DNA: TGCGCCAGCAAGGCCCCGGAGGACAGGGAGGGATACGAGCAGTACTTC; CDR3: CASKAPEDREGYEQYF
size: many; J: TRBJ2-7; V: TRBV6-2/TRBV6-3; D: TRBD1; DNA: TGTGCCAGAGACCCTCAGGGGGCTAACGGTTACGAGCAGTACTTC; CDR3: CARDPQGANGYEQYF
size: few; J: TRBJ2-1; V: TRBV5-1; D: -; DNA: TGCGCCATCTCCACCCATGTTTGGAGGCAGTTCTTC; CDR3: CAISTHVWRQFF
size: -; J: TRBJ2-7; V: TRBV7-2; D: TRBD1; DNA: TGTGCCAGCAGTTCCTACGGGACAGGGAACCACGAGCAGTACTTC; CDR3: CASSSYGTGNHEQYF
size: few; J: TRBJ2-7; V: TRBV20-1; D: -; DNA: TGCAGTGCTAGAGATTTAACAGTCTACGAGCAGTACTTC; CDR3: CSARDLTVYEQYF
size: few; J: TRBJ1-5; V: TRBV12-3/TRBV12-4; D: -; DNA: TGTGCCAGCAGGGGCCAGGACCATCAGCCCCAGCATTTT; CDR3: CASRGQDHQPQHF
size: -; J: TRBJ2-6; V: TRBV19; D: -; DNA: TGTGCCAGTAGAGCAGGGCGTTGGGCTGGGGCCAACGTCCTGACTTTC; CDR3: CASRAGRWAGANVLTF
size: few; J: TRBJ2-6; V: TRBV2; D: TRBD1; DNA: TGTGCCAGCGGACAGGGGATTGCCGGGGCCAACGTCCTGACTTTC; CDR3: CASGQGIAGANVLTF
size: many; J: TRBJ2-6; V: TRBV6-5; D: -; DNA: TGTGCCAGCAGTTACTCCAGGGCACAGGGGGCCAACGTCCTGACTTTC; CDR3: CASSYSRAQGANVLTF
size: once; J: TRBJ1-1; V: TRBV7-8; D: -; DNA: TGTGCCAGCAGCTTAGAGGGGACACGGGCCTACACTGAAGCTTTCTTT; CDR3: CASSLEGTRAYTEAFF
size: few; J: TRBJ2-5; V: TRBV4-2; D: TRBD2; DNA: TGTGCCAGCAGCCAAGATTTGGGCGGGGGACGCTCCAGCGAGACCCAGTACTTC; CDR3: CASSQDLGGGRSSETQYF
size: few; J: TRBJ2-5; V: TRBV6-1; D: -; DNA: TGTGCCAGCAGTGAAAATCCGGGACGGGGGCGAGAGACCCAGTACTTC; CDR3: CASSENPGRGRETQYF
size: -; J: TRBJ1-2; V: TRBV12-3/TRBV12-4; D: -; DNA: TGTGCCAGCAGTTTTGGGGAGGGCTACACCTTC; CDR3: CASSFGEGYTF
size: -; J: TRBJ2-2; V: TRBV30; D: -; DNA: TGTGCCTGGAGTTTCGGCAGGGGAGTCACCGGGGAGCTGTTTTTT; CDR3: CAWSFGRGVTGELFF
size: many; J: TRBJ2-7; V: TRBV4-1; D: -; DNA: TGCGCCAGCAGCCAACAAACCCTAGGACAGATCTCCTACGAGCAGTACTTC; CDR3: CASSQQTLGQISYEQYF